Each of the 18 T cell receptor beta chains below was sequenced from the same sample in a study of cytomegalovirus exposure and HLA in healthy donors. PCR employed 60 Vbeta and 13 Jbeta primers. Sequenced by immunoSEQ multiplex PCR; TCRdb stores in-frame clones only, minus some. Of 100,000 to 150,000 clones listed, 80% were seen once; the top ten hold 0.2% to 0.25%. The sequencing input was PBMCs. These receptors were obtained from a man aged 45-65 years in good health and CMV-seronegative.

The chain is built from TRBV7-9 and TRBJ1-3, with 7 bases aligning to TRBD1. V lost 4 bases to trimming and J lost 0 bases; unmatched junction nucleotides: 3. There are 15 residues in the CDR3. Looked up from germline, CDR1 is SEHNR and CDR2 is FQNEAQ (reference sequence). CDR3 in amino acids: CASSSGQSSGNTIYF. The CDR3, as DNA: TGTGCCAGCAGCTCGGGACAGTCCTCTGGAAACACCATATATTTT.

The J gene is TRBJ2-3, the V gene TRBV11-2; D call uncertain. There are 12 residues in the CDR3. V lost 2 bases to trimming and J lost 3 bases, with 3 bases between them. Looked up from germline, CDR1 is SGHAT and CDR2 is FQNNGV. CDR3 protein: CASSLPTDTQYF. The CDR3 nucleotides are TGTGCCAGCAGCTTACCTACAGATACGCAGTATTTT.

V and J are TRBV19 and TRBJ2-1; 7 bases line up with TRBD2. The CDR3 is 15 residues long. Germline trimming cut 0 bases from V and 12 bases from J; bases unmatched to any gene: 11. Germline assignment: CDR1 LNHDA and CDR2 SQIVND (reference sequence). The CDR3 DNA sequence: TGTGCCAGTAGTATAGATCTGGAAGGGAGGGGTAGGCAGTTCTTC. Amino acid sequence: CASSIDLEGRGRQFF. The entire variable domain, with the rest obtained from reference TRBV19 and TRBJ2-1, is as follows: DGGITQSPKYLFRKEGQNVTLSCEQNLNHDAMYWYRQDPGQGLRLIYYSQIVNDFQKGDIAEGYSVSREKKESFPLTVTSAQKNPTAFYLCASSIDLEGRGRQFFGPGTRLTVL.

The chain joins TRBV19 to TRBJ2-3, with 7 positions matching TRBD1. This CDR3 contains 15 residues. V shed 5 bases and J 1 base; nucleotides not matched to a gene: 6. The germline gives CDR1 LNHDA, CDR2 SQIVND (reference sequence). The DNA for the CDR3 is TGTGCCAGTAGTCACGCCGGGACAGGCACAGATACGCAGTATTTT. Encoded protein: CASSHAGTGTDTQYF.

V gene TRBV5-4 combines with J gene TRBJ2-1; 8 nucleotides agree with TRBD2. This CDR3 spans 12 amino acids. Trimming took 3 bases from V and 8 from J; bases not matched to a gene: 1. Germline V CDR1 and CDR2: SGHNT, YYREEE (reference sequence). CDR3 region: CASSSGRDEQFF. CDR3 in DNA: TGTGCCAGCAGCTCCGGGAGGGATGAGCAGTTCTTC. Complete variable domain (other parts from reference TRBV5-4 and TRBJ2-1): ETGVTQSPTHLIKTRGQQVTLRCSSQSGHNTVSWYQQALGQGPQFIFQYYREEENGRGNFPPRFSGLQFPNYSSELNVNALELDDSALYLCASSSGRDEQFFGPGTRLTVL.

This clone was observed a handful of times. The chain uses TRBV5-5 and TRBJ2-5; maybe TRBD1 (6 bases). Germline lookup yields CDR1 SGHKS and CDR2 YYEKEE (reference sequence). The length of the CDR3 is 15 residues. V lost 0 bases to trimming and J lost 4 bases, with 13 bases between them. The CDR3 sequence: CASSLVPGEGETQYF. The CDR3 DNA is TGTGCCAGCAGCTTGGTACCAGGGGAAGGAGAGACCCAGTACTTC.

The V and J genes are TRBV27 and TRBJ1-3; TRBD1 might be the D (6 bases). V was trimmed by 2 bases and J by 0 bases, leaving 8 bases between them. Germline V gene lookup returns CDR1 MNHEY and CDR2 SMNVEV (reference sequence). CDR3 length: 15 residues. CDR3 in DNA: TGTGCCAGCAGTTTAGGGGGCGGCTCTGGAAACACCATATATTTT. Translating it yields CASSLGGGSGNTIYF.

V is TRBV19 and J is TRBJ1-4; 7 positions agree with TRBD1. The CDR3 extends over 16 amino acids. V lost 3 bases and J lost 3; bases outside the gene matches: 7. CDR1 is LNHDA, CDR2 SQIVND, per germline (reference sequence). The CDR3 region has the DNA TGTGCCAGTAGTATCCCCAGGGGGAGAGCTAATGAAAAACTGTTTTTT. This sequence encodes CASSIPRGRANEKLFF.

This sequence joins TRBV28 and TRBJ2-7; 9 positions match TRBD1. Trimming removed 6 bases from V and 0 bases from J; junction bases left unmatched: 3. The CDR3 is 14 residues long. CDR1 is MDHEN, CDR2 SYDVKM, per germline. The CDR3 DNA sequence: TGTGCCAGCAGGCCGACAGGGGGCTCCTACGAGCAGTACTTC. Translating it yields CASRPTGGSYEQYF.

J is TRBJ2-3 and V is TRBV11-2, with D maybe TRBD2 (5 bases). Germline loops: CDR1 SGHAT, CDR2 FQNNGV. V was cut by 3 bases and J by 0 bases, with 13 bases left in between. The CDR3 consists of 16 residues. CDR3 sequence reads: CASSFTAGQSTDTQYF. CDR3 DNA: TGTGCCAGCAGCTTTACCGCGGGCCAAAGCACAGATACGCAGTATTTT.

J is TRBJ2-7 and V is TRBV5-1; 7 bases are shared with TRBD2. The CDR3 covers 13 residues. CDR1 is SGHRS, CDR2 YFSETQ, per germline. The trim removed 6 bases at V and 6 bases at J, leaving 9 bases unmatched. The DNA of the CDR3 is TGCGCCAGCAAGCGGGAAATGCGTACCGAGCAGTACTTC. Translated, it gives CASKREMRTEQYF. Full variable domain (rest looked up from reference TRBV5-1 and TRBJ2-7): KAGVTQTPRYLIKTRGQQVTLSCSPISGHRSVSWYQQTPGQGLQFLFEYFSETQRNKGNFPGRFSGRQFSNSRSEMNVSTLELGDSALYLCASKREMRTEQYFGPGTRLTVT.

This chain joins TRBV29-1 and TRBJ2-1, with D possibly being TRBD2 (6 bases). Germline CDR1 reads SQVTM; CDR2 reads ANQGSEA. V was cut by 7 bases and J by 10 bases, with 14 bases left in between. This CDR3 comprises 11 residues. CDR3 loop: CSGGVASEQFF. CDR3 DNA: TGCAGCGGGGGGGTGGCTTCGGAGCAGTTCTTC.

The chain employs TRBV6-6 and TRBJ1-2, with D perhaps matching TRBD1 (6 bases). V was trimmed by 6 bases and J by 5 bases, leaving 13 bases between them. The CDR3 length is 13 residues. CDR1 and CDR2 from the germline V gene are MNHNY and SVGAGI (reference sequence). CDR3 residues: CASRTGQFYGYTF. In DNA form, the CDR3 reads TGTGCCAGCAGGACCGGACAGTTTTATGGCTACACCTTC.

This sequence joins TRBV18 and TRBJ2-5; TRBD2 aligns across 10 bases. From germline, CDR1 is KGHSH and CDR2 LQKENI. The CDR3 has 14 residues. V lost 0 bases and J lost 5; bases outside the gene matches: 0. For the CDR3, the DNA is TGTGCCAGCTCACCACCACTAGCGGGGGAGACCCAGTACTTC. Translated: CASSPPLAGETQYF.

In this sample, this clone turned up a few times. V is TRBV6-5 and J is TRBJ1-1; D call uncertain. Per germline, CDR1 MNHEY and CDR2 SVGAGI. CDR3 length equals 15 residues. V was shortened by 3 bases and J by 1 base, with 12 bases between the two germline ends. The CDR3 loop reads CASSYSVLQNTEAFF. DNA for the CDR3: TGTGCCAGCAGTTATTCAGTCTTACAGAACACTGAAGCTTTCTTT.

The genes are TRBV6-5 and TRBJ2-1, with TRBD2 matching over 7 bases. This CDR3 is built from 13 residues. Germline CDR1 reads MNHEY; CDR2 reads SVGAGI. With 5 bases clipped from V and 9 bases from J, the junction kept 7 bases outside the gene matches. CDR3 DNA: TGTGCCAGCAGTGGACTAGTCCCTGGTGAGCAGTTCTTC. As protein: CASSGLVPGEQFF.

This chain's CDR3 is CATSRERGAGELFF. The CDR3 DNA sequence: TGTGCCACCAGCCGCGAGCGGGGGGCCGGGGAGCTGTTTTTT. The V call is TRBV15, the J call TRBJ2-2; the match to TRBD2 covers 9 bases. The CDR3 sequence is 14 residues long. J lost 6 bases, V lost 5 bases, and 4 bases had no gene match. Germline V gives CDR1 LNHNV, CDR2 YYDKDF (reference sequence).

The chain has TRBV19 and TRBJ1-5; 7 nucleotides agree with TRBD1. V was clipped by 8 bases and J by 4 bases; unmatched bases: 11. CDR3 size: 15 residues. The germline gives CDR1 LNHDA, CDR2 SQIVND (reference sequence). In nucleotides, the CDR3 is TGTGCCAGTTCGTCCGACAGGGCAGGGAATCAGCCCCAGCATTTT. As protein: CASSSDRAGNQPQHF.